The present T cell receptor beta chain was sequenced within a study of blood T cells in healthy people across ages. A sample-barcoded 5' primer and a J-beta primer mix were used in a second PCR of roughly 6 to 11 cycles. TCRdb fed the 5' RACE reads into MiXCR, producing one record per CDR3 protein. The data hold fewer than 950,000 distinct CDR3 sequences, with 40% to 65% observed a single time. J lost 9 bases, V lost 4 bases, and 8 bases had no gene match. CDR1 and CDR2 from the germline V gene are KGHDR and SFDVKD. This CDR3 is 14 amino acids long. The TCR was taken from a man of 80 years or more in good health. Sequencing was done on a sample of blood. The gene calls are TRBV24-1 and TRBJ2-5; 9 nucleotides line up with TRBD2. The CDR3 region has the DNA TGTGCCACCAGTGACTATAGCGGGGGCGGGGCCCAGTACTTC. As protein: CATSDYSGGGAQYF.